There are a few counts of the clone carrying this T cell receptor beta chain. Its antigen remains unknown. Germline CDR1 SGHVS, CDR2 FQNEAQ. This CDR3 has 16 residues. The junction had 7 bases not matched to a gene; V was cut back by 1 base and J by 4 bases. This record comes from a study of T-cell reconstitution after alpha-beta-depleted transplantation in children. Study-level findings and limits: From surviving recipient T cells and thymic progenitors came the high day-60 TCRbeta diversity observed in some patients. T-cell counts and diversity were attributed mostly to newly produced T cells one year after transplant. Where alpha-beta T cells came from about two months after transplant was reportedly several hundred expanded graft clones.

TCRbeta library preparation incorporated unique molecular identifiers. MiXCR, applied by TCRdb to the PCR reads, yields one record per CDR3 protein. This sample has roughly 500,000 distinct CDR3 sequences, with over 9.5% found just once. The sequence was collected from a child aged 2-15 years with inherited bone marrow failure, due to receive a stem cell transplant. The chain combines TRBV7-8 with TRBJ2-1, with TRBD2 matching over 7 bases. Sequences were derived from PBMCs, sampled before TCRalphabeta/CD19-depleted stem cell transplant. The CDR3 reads CASSLDGGSSYNEQFF. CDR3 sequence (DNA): TGTGCCAGCAGCTTAGACGGCGGGAGCTCTTACAATGAGCAGTTCTTC.